A single sample is the source of the 28 T cell receptor beta chains below, sequenced in a study of cytomegalovirus exposure and HLA in healthy donors. The study ran its PCR with 60 Vbeta and 13 Jbeta primers. Using immunoSEQ multiplex PCR, the repertoire was profiled, and TCRdb retains in-frame clones only, with some absent. This table holds approximately 77,000 clones, roughly 70% found once. Sequenced sample: PBMCs. These receptors were taken from a man in his sixties in good health and CMV-seropositive.

This chain links TRBV2 with TRBJ2-4; TRBD2 agrees at 14 bases. Germline loops: CDR1 SNHLY, CDR2 FYNNEI. The junction had 5 bases not matched to a gene; V was cut back by 4 bases and J by 6 bases. The CDR3 sequence is 16 residues long. As DNA, the CDR3 is TGTGCCAGCAGTGGGACTAGCGGGAGGATAAGAAACATTCAGTACTTC. The encoded protein is CASSGTSGRIRNIQYF.

The J gene is TRBJ1-6, the V gene TRBV5-4; D is unresolved. Trimming removed 3 bases at V and 2 bases at J, with 9 bases between. The CDR3 contains 15 residues. In germline, CDR1 is SGHNT, CDR2 YYREEE (reference sequence). CDR3 sequence reads: CASSSYEAYNSPLHF. The CDR3 coding sequence is TGTGCCAGCAGCTCTTACGAGGCCTATAATTCACCCCTCCACTTT.

The chain employs TRBV9 and TRBJ1-1, with D uncertain. V gave up 0 bases and J gave up 5 bases, with 14 bases separating them. Germline V gene data show CDR1 as SGDLS and CDR2 as YYNGEE. This CDR3 contains 15 residues. In nucleotides, the CDR3 is TGTGCCAGCAGCGTAGTTCCGGTCGTTGCTACTGAAGCTTTCTTT. It translates to CASSVVPVVATEAFF.

The CDR3 DNA reads as TGTGCCAGCTCACCCAACGAACAGGCGGAGACCCAGTACTTC. Amino acid sequence: CASSPNEQAETQYF. The chain has TRBV18 and TRBJ2-5, with D perhaps TRBD1 (5 bases). With 3 bases removed from V and 5 bases from J, the gap between germline ends came to 13 bases. The CDR3 totals 14 residues. CDR1 and CDR2 (germline): KGHSH, LQKENI.

The rearrangement links TRBV6-5 to TRBJ1-2, with a possible D match to TRBD1 (5 bases). V was pared by 2 bases and J by 6 bases, with 13 bases between. The CDR3 contains 14 residues. Germline V gene sequence: CDR1 MNHEY, CDR2 SVGAGI. The CDR3 sequence is CASSYGPGSDGYTF. The CDR3 DNA follows: TGTGCCAGCAGTTACGGCCCAGGGTCGGATGGCTACACCTTC.

The gene calls are TRBV10-1 and TRBJ1-1, with D unclear. Germline V gene data show CDR1 as WNHNN and CDR2 as SYGVQD (reference sequence). The CDR3 runs 15 residues. The V and J ends lost 9 bases and 7 bases respectively, with 24 bases between them. The CDR3 DNA reads TGCGCCAGATCCCTGCACGGGAAGAGGGCGGGTGAAGCTTTCTTT. Translated: CARSLHGKRAGEAFF.

The genes are TRBV6-1 and TRBJ2-3; TRBD2 aligns across 11 bases. CDR3 length: 18 amino acids. The germline V gene encodes CDR1 MNHNS and CDR2 SASEGT. Trimming removed 4 bases from V and 1 base from J; junction bases left unmatched: 10. The CDR3 region is CASSATSGGVLGTDTQYF. DNA for the CDR3: TGTGCCAGCAGTGCCACTAGCGGGGGTGTCCTTGGCACAGATACGCAGTATTTT.

This chain links TRBV5-1 with TRBJ1-5; no clear D gene. With 4 bases removed from V and 7 bases from J, the gap between germline ends came to 15 bases. Germline-derived CDR1 and CDR2 are SGHRS and YFSETQ. The CDR3 extends over 14 amino acids. CDR3 region: CASSAEGNGQPQHF. In nucleotides, the CDR3 is TGCGCCAGCAGCGCCGAGGGTAACGGGCAGCCCCAGCATTTT.

This clone turned up a few times. The rearrangement uses TRBV2 and TRBJ1-5; a possible D gene is TRBD1 (6 bases). The CDR3 is made up of 14 amino acids. CDR1 and CDR2 from the germline V gene are SNHLY and FYNNEI. Trimming pared 6 bases from V and 5 bases from J, leaving 14 bases between. CDR3 region: CASSPDRPYQPQHF. In DNA, the CDR3 is TGTGCCAGCAGCCCTGACAGGCCTTATCAGCCCCAGCATTTT.

The chain employs TRBV29-1 and TRBJ1-2; 10 bases are a match to TRBD1. From germline, CDR1 is SQVTM and CDR2 ANQGSEA. The CDR3 sequence is 13 residues long. Germline trimming cut 7 bases from V and 6 bases from J; bases unmatched to any gene: 8. The chain's CDR3 is CSATSGTGDGYTF. The CDR3, as DNA: TGCAGCGCTACCTCCGGGACAGGGGATGGCTACACCTTC. Based on the CDR3 plus reference TRBV29-1 and TRBJ1-2, the full variable domain is SAVISQKPSRDICQRGTSLTIQCQVDSQVTMMFWYRQQPGQSLTLIATANQGSEATYESGFVIDKFPISRPNLTFSTLTVSNMSPEDSSIYLCSATSGTGDGYTFGSGTRLTVV.

The chain joins TRBV5-1 to TRBJ1-4, with D uncertain. V lost 5 bases, J lost 6 bases, and 11 bases lay in between. The V gene's germline CDR1 is SGHRS and CDR2 YFSETQ. This CDR3 has 13 residues. The CDR3 nucleotides read TGCGCCAGCAGTCTCGTCACGGATGAAAAACTGTTTTTT. Translating it yields CASSLVTDEKLFF.

The rearrangement uses TRBV30 and TRBJ1-6, with TRBD1 identical over 10 bases. The germline gives CDR1 GTSNPN, CDR2 SVGIG (reference sequence). V was pared by 3 bases and J by 7 bases, with 6 bases of the junction left unmatched. The CDR3 is made up of 15 amino acids. CDR3 sequence: CAWRLRTGGNSPLHF. As DNA, the CDR3 is TGTGCCTGGAGACTTAGGACAGGGGGAAATTCACCCCTCCACTTT.

The J gene is TRBJ2-5, the V gene TRBV2; 8 bases map to TRBD2. Germline trimming cut 6 bases from V and 4 bases from J; bases unmatched to any gene: 10. Looked up from germline, CDR1 is SNHLY and CDR2 is FYNNEI. This CDR3 has 15 amino acids. Here the CDR3 reads CASRVSGTRAETQYF. In nucleotides, the CDR3 is TGTGCCAGCAGAGTCTCCGGGACTAGAGCAGAGACCCAGTACTTC. The complete variable domain, with remaining parts taken from reference TRBV2 and TRBJ2-5, reads EPEVTQTPSHQVTQMGQEVILRCVPISNHLYFYWYRQILGQKVEFLVSFYNNEISEKSEIFDDQFSVERPDGSNFTLKIRSTKLEDSAMYFCASRVSGTRAETQYFGPGTRLLVL.

Worth noting for this clone: At the DNA level, this CDR3 is encoded by other sequences in the same sample as well. V usage is TRBV19 and J usage is TRBJ2-7, with 8 bases lining up with TRBD1. The junction had 4 bases not matched to a gene; V was cut back by 3 bases and J by 0 bases. This CDR3 spans 15 amino acids. CDR1 LNHDA and CDR2 SQIVND come from the germline V gene (reference sequence). The CDR3 DNA is TGTGCCAGTAGTATGGGCAGGGGGCTCTCCTACGAGCAGTACTTC. This gives the protein CASSMGRGLSYEQYF.

CDR3 loop: CASSLAGHNTEAFF. The CDR3 nucleotides read TGTGCCAGCAGCTTAGCGGGGCACAACACTGAAGCTTTCTTT. J is TRBJ1-1 and V is TRBV7-6; maybe TRBD1 (5 bases). The CDR3 consists of 14 residues. Trimming shortened V by 0 bases and J by 2 bases, and 7 bases separated the two germline ends. Germline V gene data show CDR1 as SGHVS and CDR2 as FNYEAQ.

The chain recombines TRBV29-1 with TRBJ2-3; TRBD2 matches at 7 bases. The ends lost 3 bases at V and 6 bases at J; junction bases unmatched: 9. This CDR3 comprises 14 residues. The germline CDR1 and CDR2 sequences are SQVTM and ANQGSEA. CDR3 coding DNA: TGCAGCGTTGAGGCTAGCGGTGTTCGTGATACGCAGTATTTT. It codes for CSVEASGVRDTQYF.

J is TRBJ2-2 and V is TRBV6-5, with 10 bases identical to TRBD1. The germline V gene encodes CDR1 MNHEY and CDR2 SVGAGI. The CDR3 totals 14 residues. J gave up 7 bases and V 4 bases, and 3 bases lay outside the gene matches. The CDR3 protein is CASSSGTGVGELFF. For the CDR3, the DNA is TGTGCCAGCAGTTCCGGGACAGGGGTCGGGGAGCTGTTTTTT.

The chain is built from TRBV6-1 and TRBJ2-5; D gene uncertain. CDR1 is MNHNS, CDR2 SASEGT, per germline. V was shortened by 10 bases and J by 2 bases, with 14 bases between the two germline ends. The CDR3 has 13 residues. The CDR3 loop reads CATQLGRQETQYF. As DNA, the CDR3 is TGTGCCACCCAATTGGGCAGACAAGAGACCCAGTACTTC.

This chain connects TRBV6-5 to TRBJ1-2; D not resolved. This CDR3 is built from 13 residues. The germline gives CDR1 MNHEY, CDR2 SVGAGI. V was trimmed by 3 bases and J by 5 bases, leaving 10 bases between them. The CDR3 sequence: CASSYPGDYGYTF. DNA for the CDR3: TGTGCCAGCAGTTATCCGGGAGATTATGGCTACACCTTC.

CDR3 coding DNA: TGTGCCAGCAGCCCTGGTCGGGATCAAAAACTGTTTTTT. Translated: CASSPGRDQKLFF. The chain uses TRBV7-2 and TRBJ1-4; no reliable D call. Germline values: CDR1 SGHTA, CDR2 FQGNSA. V lost 5 bases to trimming and J lost 9 bases, with 13 bases between them. The CDR3 has 13 residues.

The CDR3 DNA is TGTGCCAGCTCACCGACAGGGGCTAATGAAAAACTGTTTTTT. Translating gives CASSPTGANEKLFF. The chain employs TRBV18 and TRBJ1-4; 8 nucleotides match TRBD1. Per the germline V gene, CDR1 is KGHSH and CDR2 is LQKENI. V lost 3 bases, J lost 3 bases, and 0 bases stayed unmatched. The CDR3 has 14 amino acids.

The V and J genes are TRBV19 and TRBJ2-7, with D perhaps TRBD1 (5 bases). V shed 4 bases and J shed 5 bases, with 18 bases lying between them. CDR3 length equals 15 residues. Germline V gene lookup returns CDR1 LNHDA and CDR2 SQIVND (reference sequence). This CDR3 is CASSTAGHASDEQYF. DNA of the CDR3: TGTGCCAGTAGTACCGCTGGACATGCTTCGGACGAGCAGTACTTC.

The genes are TRBV30 and TRBJ1-6, with D perhaps matching TRBD1 (5 bases). CDR1 GTSNPN and CDR2 SVGIG come from the germline V gene (reference sequence). Trimming stripped 8 bases from V and 0 bases from J, with 17 bases between. The CDR3 covers 16 residues. The CDR3 is CAVTGRASSYNSPLHF. The CDR3 DNA is TGTGCCGTCACAGGACGGGCGAGCTCCTATAATTCACCCCTCCACTTT. The full variable domain, rest sourced from reference TRBV30 and TRBJ1-6, is SQTIHQWPATLVQPVGSPLSLECTVEGTSNPNLYWYRQAAGRGLQLLFYSVGIGQISSEVPQNLSASRPQDRQFILSSKKLLLSDSGFYLCAVTGRASSYNSPLHFGNGTRLTVT.

The chain carries TRBV7-6 and TRBJ1-6; possible D gene TRBD1, 5 bases. Per germline, CDR1 SGHVS and CDR2 FNYEAQ. V was cut by 11 bases and J by 9 bases, with 29 bases left in between. This CDR3 has 17 residues. CDR3 amino acids: CAGDQIRAKKKGSPLHF. CDR3 in DNA: TGTGCCGGTGACCAGATCAGGGCGAAAAAGAAAGGTTCACCCCTCCACTTT.

The chain joins TRBV29-1 to TRBJ2-3; no clear D. CDR1 and CDR2 (germline): SQVTM, ANQGSEA. The CDR3 sequence is 13 residues long. V shed 4 bases and J shed 0 bases, with 8 bases lying between them. Here the CDR3 DNA reads TGCAGCGTTGGACCGACTAGCACAGATACGCAGTATTTT. It translates to CSVGPTSTDTQYF.

CDR3 protein: CASSLERAGGRETQYF. The CDR3 coding sequence is TGTGCCAGCAGCTTAGAGCGAGCGGGGGGCCGAGAGACCCAGTACTTC. The chain joins TRBV7-2 to TRBJ2-5; TRBD2 aligns across 9 bases. Germline CDR1 is SGHTA and CDR2 is FQGNSA. Germline trimming cut 1 base from V and 4 bases from J; bases unmatched to any gene: 7. This CDR3 region has 16 residues.

The V call is TRBV28, the J call TRBJ2-1; TRBD2 aligns across 14 bases. After removal of 5 bases from V and 1 base from J, the junction contained 13 bases not matched to a gene. The CDR3 runs to 20 residues. CDR1 is MDHEN, CDR2 SYDVKM, per germline. The CDR3 loop is CASSLTGTSGSTESYNEQFF. The CDR3 DNA sequence: TGTGCCAGCAGTCTAACCGGGACTAGCGGGAGTACCGAGTCCTACAATGAGCAGTTCTTC.

V and J are TRBV4-1 and TRBJ2-1; 10 bases are a match to TRBD2. With V trimmed by 7 bases and J by 4 bases, 10 bases remained unmatched. This CDR3 is 16 amino acids long. Germline values: CDR1 MGHRA, CDR2 YSYEKL. Here the CDR3 reads CASTKTGLAVYNEQFF. The CDR3 DNA reads TGCGCCAGCACAAAAACCGGACTAGCGGTGTACAATGAGCAGTTCTTC.